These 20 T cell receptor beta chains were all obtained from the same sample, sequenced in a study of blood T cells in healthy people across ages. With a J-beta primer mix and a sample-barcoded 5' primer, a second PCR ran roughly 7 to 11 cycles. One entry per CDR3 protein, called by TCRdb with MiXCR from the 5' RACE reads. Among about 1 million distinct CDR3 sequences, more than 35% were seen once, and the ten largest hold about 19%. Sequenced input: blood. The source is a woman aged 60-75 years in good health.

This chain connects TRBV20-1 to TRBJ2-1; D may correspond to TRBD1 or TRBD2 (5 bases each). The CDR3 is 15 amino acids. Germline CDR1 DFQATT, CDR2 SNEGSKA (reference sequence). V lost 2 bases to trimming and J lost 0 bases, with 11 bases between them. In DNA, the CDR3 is TGCAGTGCTAGATCAAGAGGGACCTCCTACAATGAGCAGTTCTTC. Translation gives CSARSRGTSYNEQFF.

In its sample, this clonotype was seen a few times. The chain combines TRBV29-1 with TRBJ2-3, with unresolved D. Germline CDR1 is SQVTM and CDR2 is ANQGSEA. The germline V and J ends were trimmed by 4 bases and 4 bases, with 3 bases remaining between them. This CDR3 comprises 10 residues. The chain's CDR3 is CSVAPDTQYF. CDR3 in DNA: TGCAGCGTTGCCCCAGATACGCAGTATTTT.

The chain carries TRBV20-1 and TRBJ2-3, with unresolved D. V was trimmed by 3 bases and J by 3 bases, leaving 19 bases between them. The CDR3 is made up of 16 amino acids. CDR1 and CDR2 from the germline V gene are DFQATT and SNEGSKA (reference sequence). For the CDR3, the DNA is TGCAGTGCTAGGGAAAACAGTTGGTGGGGTACAGATACGCAGTATTTT. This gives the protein CSARENSWWGTDTQYF.

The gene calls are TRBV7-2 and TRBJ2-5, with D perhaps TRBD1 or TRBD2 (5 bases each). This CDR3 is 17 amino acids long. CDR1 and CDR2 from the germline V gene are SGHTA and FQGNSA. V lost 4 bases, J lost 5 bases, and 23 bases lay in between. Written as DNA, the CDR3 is TGTGCCAGCAGCTCTAAAGAGGGCGAGGGGCTGGGCGAGACCCAGTACTTC. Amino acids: CASSSKEGEGLGETQYF.

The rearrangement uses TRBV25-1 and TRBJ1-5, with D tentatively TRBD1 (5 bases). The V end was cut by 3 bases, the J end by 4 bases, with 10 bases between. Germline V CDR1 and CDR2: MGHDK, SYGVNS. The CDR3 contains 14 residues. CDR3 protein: CASSEIDSNQPQHF. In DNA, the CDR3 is TGTGCCAGCAGTGAGATTGACAGTAATCAGCCCCAGCATTTT.

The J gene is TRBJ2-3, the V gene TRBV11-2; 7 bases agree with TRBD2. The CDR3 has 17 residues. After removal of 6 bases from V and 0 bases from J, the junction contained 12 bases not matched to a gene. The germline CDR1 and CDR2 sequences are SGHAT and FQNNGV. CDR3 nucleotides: TGTGCCAGCAGGATCATAGCGGGCCCGCCTAGCACAGATACGCAGTATTTT. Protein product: CASRIIAGPPSTDTQYF.

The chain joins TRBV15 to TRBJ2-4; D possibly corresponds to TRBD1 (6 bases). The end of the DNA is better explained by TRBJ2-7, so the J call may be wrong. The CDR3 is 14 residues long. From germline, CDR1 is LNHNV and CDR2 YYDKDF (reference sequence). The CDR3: CATSRDPTGYEQYF. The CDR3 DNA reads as TGTGCCACCAGCAGAGACCCGACAGGCTACGAGCAGTACTTC.

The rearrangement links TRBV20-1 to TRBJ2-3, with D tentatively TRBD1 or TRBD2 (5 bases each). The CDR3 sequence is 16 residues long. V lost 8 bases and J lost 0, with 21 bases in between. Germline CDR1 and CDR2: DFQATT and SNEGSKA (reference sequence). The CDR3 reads CSTEGKGRSSTDTQYF. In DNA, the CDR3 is TGCAGTACTGAAGGGAAGGGACGGAGTAGCACAGATACGCAGTATTTT.

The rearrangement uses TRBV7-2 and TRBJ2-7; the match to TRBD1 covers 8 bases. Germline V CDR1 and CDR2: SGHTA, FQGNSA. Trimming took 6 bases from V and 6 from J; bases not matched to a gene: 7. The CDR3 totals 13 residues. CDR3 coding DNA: TGTGCCAGCAGGTACAGGGGGGTGAGCGAGCAGTACTTC. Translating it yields CASRYRGVSEQYF.

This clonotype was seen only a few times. CDR3 amino acids: CSARITGTGQYF. DNA of the CDR3: TGCAGTGCTAGGATTACAGGGACGGGGCAGTACTTC. This chain joins TRBV20-1 and TRBJ2-5; D possibly corresponds to TRBD1 (6 bases). The CDR3 loop spans 12 amino acids. Germline V gives CDR1 DFQATT, CDR2 SNEGSKA (reference sequence). V was clipped by 3 bases and J by 11 bases, with 16 bases between them.

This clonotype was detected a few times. The CDR3 DNA is TGCAGTGCTAGAGGAGGTAGAACCGCCGGGACCAGCTCCTACGAGCAGTACTTC. It codes for CSARGGRTAGTSSYEQYF. The gene calls are TRBV20-1 and TRBJ2-7, with D perhaps being TRBD1 or TRBD2 (5 bases each). The germline V gene encodes CDR1 DFQATT and CDR2 SNEGSKA (reference sequence). V shed 1 base and J shed 0 bases, with 22 bases lying between them. The CDR3 runs to 18 residues.

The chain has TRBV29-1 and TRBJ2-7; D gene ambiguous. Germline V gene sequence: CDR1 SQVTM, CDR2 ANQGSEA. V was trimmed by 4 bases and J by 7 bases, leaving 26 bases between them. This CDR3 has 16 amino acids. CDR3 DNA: TGCAGCGTTGGACCCTCTGAAGAGCATTACTACAATGAGCAGTACTTC. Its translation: CSVGPSEEHYYNEQYF.

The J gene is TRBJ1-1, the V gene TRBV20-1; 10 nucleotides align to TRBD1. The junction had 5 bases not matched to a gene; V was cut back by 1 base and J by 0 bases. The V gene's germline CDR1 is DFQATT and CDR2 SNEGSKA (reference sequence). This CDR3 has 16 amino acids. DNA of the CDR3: TGCAGTGCTAGAGGACAGGGGGCACGGTTGAACACTGAAGCTTTCTTT. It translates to CSARGQGARLNTEAFF.

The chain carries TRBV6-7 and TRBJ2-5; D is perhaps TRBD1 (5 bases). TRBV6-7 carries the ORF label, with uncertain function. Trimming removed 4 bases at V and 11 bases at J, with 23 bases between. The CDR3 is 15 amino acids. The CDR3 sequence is CASSSPGISAAEQYF. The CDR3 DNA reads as TGTGCCAGCAGTTCCCCAGGGATTTCCGCCGCTGAGCAGTACTTC.

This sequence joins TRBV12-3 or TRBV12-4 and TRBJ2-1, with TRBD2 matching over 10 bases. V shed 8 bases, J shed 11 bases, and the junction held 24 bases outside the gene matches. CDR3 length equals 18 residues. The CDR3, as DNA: TGTGCCAGCGTGCCCAACAGGGAACTAGCGGGATGGGGGGGTAAGCAGTTCTTC. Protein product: CASVPNRELAGWGGKQFF.

CDR3 residues: CASSYPQRAFF. Written as DNA, the CDR3 is TGTGCCAGCAGTTACCCTCAAAGGGCTTTCTTT. The chain links TRBV6-2 or TRBV6-3 to TRBJ1-1; the D is unclear. This CDR3 spans 11 amino acids. V was shortened by 2 bases and J by 11 bases, with 9 bases between the two germline ends. CDR1 is MNHEY and CDR2 is SVGEGT in the germline V gene.

DNA of the CDR3: TGTGCCAGCAGTACAGGGGACTTAGCGGGGGGAAAAGAGACCCAGTACTTC. Translation: CASSTGDLAGGKETQYF. V and J are TRBV12-3 or TRBV12-4 and TRBJ2-5; 10 bases agree with TRBD2. The CDR3 is 17 amino acids. Unmatched junction bases numbered 12, after V lost 5 bases and J lost 3 bases.

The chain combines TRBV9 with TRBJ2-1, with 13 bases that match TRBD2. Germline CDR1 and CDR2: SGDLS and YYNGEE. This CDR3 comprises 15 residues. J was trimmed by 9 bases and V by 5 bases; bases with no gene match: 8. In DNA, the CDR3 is TGTGCCAGCAGTGTGACTAGCGGGAGGAGTGCTGAGCAGTTCTTC. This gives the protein CASSVTSGRSAEQFF. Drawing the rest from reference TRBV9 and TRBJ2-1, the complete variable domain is DSGVTQTPKHLITATGQRVTLRCSPRSGDLSVYWYQQSLDQGLQFLIQYYNGEERAKGNILERFSAQQFPDLHSELNLSSLELGDSALYFCASSVTSGRSAEQFFGPGTRLTVL.

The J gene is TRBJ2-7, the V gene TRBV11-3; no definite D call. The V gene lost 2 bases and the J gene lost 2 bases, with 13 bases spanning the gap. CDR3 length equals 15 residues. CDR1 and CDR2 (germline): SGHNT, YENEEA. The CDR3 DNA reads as TGTGCCAGCAGCTTATACGACACACCTACCTACGAGCAGTACTTC. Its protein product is CASSLYDTPTYEQYF.

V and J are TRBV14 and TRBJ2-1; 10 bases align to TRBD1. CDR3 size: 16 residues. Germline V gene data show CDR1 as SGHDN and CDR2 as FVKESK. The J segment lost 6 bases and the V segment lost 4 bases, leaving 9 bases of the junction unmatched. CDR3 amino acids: CASSRDRGPFFNEQFF. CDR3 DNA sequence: TGTGCCAGCAGCCGGGACAGGGGACCGTTTTTCAATGAGCAGTTCTTC.